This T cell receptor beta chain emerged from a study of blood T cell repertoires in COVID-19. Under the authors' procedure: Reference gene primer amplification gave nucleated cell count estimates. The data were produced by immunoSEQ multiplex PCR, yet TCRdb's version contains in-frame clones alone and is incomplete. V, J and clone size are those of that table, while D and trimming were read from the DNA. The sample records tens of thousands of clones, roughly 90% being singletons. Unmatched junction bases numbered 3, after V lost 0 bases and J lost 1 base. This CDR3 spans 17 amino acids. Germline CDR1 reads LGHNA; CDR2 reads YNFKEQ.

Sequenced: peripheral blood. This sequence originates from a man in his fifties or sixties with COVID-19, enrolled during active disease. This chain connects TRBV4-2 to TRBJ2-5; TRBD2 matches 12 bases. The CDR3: CASSQDGLAGTQETQYF. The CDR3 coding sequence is TGTGCCAGCAGCCAAGATGGACTAGCGGGGACCCAAGAGACCCAGTACTTC.